The rows below give T cell receptor beta chains drawn from one sample of a study of CXCR3-negative and CXCR3-positive naive CD8 T cells. TCRdb re-called the 5' RACE reads and catalogs CDR3 proteins one per entry, DNA excluded. The sample's table shows about 82,000 distinct CDR3 sequences. The sequenced material came from naive CXCR3- CD8+ T cells from blood. Receptors were obtained from a human donor in good health. Some clones in this sample may be carry-over from other donors' samples. The CDR3 runs from the conserved cysteine through the conserved F or W. Each record gives: V gene, J gene, CDR3 protein.

TRBV29-1	TRBJ2-3	CSVLLGAADTQYF
TRBV7-9	TRBJ2-3	CASSPRTSSVDTQYF
TRBV5-1	TRBJ2-5	CASSLAYFRGLEETQYF
TRBV4-2	TRBJ2-7	CASSPGPGTLEQYF
TRBV7-9	TRBJ2-7	CASSSGTGSHEQYF
TRBV30	TRBJ2-1	CAWDPGQGFGEQFF
TRBV9	TRBJ2-1	CASSVGGIYNEQFF
TRBV6-2/TRBV6-3	TRBJ1-2	CASSYLSGTDGYTF
TRBV29-1	TRBJ1-1	CSVEEGINTEAFF
TRBV6-5	TRBJ2-1	CASSYKGQDSYNEQFF
TRBV11-3	TRBJ2-3	CASSLGLGGDYYTDTQYF
TRBV28	TRBJ2-3	CASVRASSTDTQYF
TRBV28	TRBJ2-5	CASSTKLAGTLQETQYF
TRBV6-5	TRBJ1-1	CASSYSPEGNTEAFF
TRBV10-2	TRBJ1-2	CASSDGGRIDGYTF
TRBV5-1	TRBJ2-1	CASSLAWGQTYNEQFF
TRBV14	TRBJ2-4	CASSPTSTLAKNIQYF
TRBV10-3	TRBJ2-2	CAISEDTGELFF
TRBV7-9	TRBJ2-1	CASSLGVLGDPSSYNEQFF
TRBV5-1	TRBJ2-1	CASSSTSGRDEQFF
TRBV6-2/TRBV6-3	TRBJ2-1	CASSDGSEEYNEQFF
TRBV7-2	TRBJ1-2	CASSDWDRADYGYTF
TRBV25-1	TRBJ2-2	CASSDLGHLNTGELFF
TRBV6-2/TRBV6-3	TRBJ2-5	CASTEPGTGAQETQYF
TRBV27	TRBJ2-7	CASSPVGGRMDEQYF
TRBV6-5	TRBJ2-6	CASRPGLAGGPAGANVLTF
TRBV20-1	TRBJ2-1	CSAWTDTPLYNEQFF
TRBV12-3/TRBV12-4	TRBJ1-2	CASSRGHGYTF
TRBV15	TRBJ1-2	CATSRESGRGNYGYTF
TRBV29-1	TRBJ1-1	CSVEAGGLDAFF
TRBV29-1	TRBJ2-5	CSVNRDVQETQYF
TRBV20-1	TRBJ2-7	CSARQGGYEQYF
TRBV29-1	TRBJ1-1	CSVIIQGVSTEAFF
TRBV14	TRBJ2-1	CASTPTSGGVDEQFF
TRBV14	TRBJ1-1	CASSLISTGGNTEAFF
TRBV3-1	TRBJ1-6	CASSRDRERNSPLHF
TRBV5-1	TRBJ2-1	CASSFLSGGYNEQFF
TRBV12-3/TRBV12-4	TRBJ1-1	CASSFRWNTEAFF
TRBV9	TRBJ2-1	CASGGRRDYNEQFF
TRBV6-6	TRBJ2-7	CASRAGHAYEQYF
TRBV29-1	TRBJ2-1	CSVLGLAGVEQFF
TRBV12-3/TRBV12-4	TRBJ2-2	CASSPRDDRGGELFF
TRBV29-1	TRBJ1-1	CSVEERRDSQFFLNTEAFF
TRBV12-3/TRBV12-4	TRBJ2-1	CASSSLAGEGSYNEQFF